One sample yielded the 26 T cell receptor beta chains listed below, sequenced in a study of blood T cell repertoires in COVID-19 (TCRdb year 2020). The method behind the library was the immunoSEQ multiplex PCR assay. In its TCRdb copy, this immuneACCESS table keeps in-frame sequences only and misses some clones. Where compared with another copy, unresolved V genes explain less than half of these, and the others have no known cause. Within this sample are about 140,000 clones, with around 89% of them counted one time only. The ten top clones hold roughly 9.6% of the sample. Sequenced: peripheral blood. These receptors all stem from a woman aged 80 or over with acute or convalescent COVID-19.

This chain joins TRBV5-1 and TRBJ1-1; unclear D gene. Trimming left V 4 bases short and J 0 bases short, with 13 bases between. This CDR3 has 15 amino acids. The germline CDR1 and CDR2 sequences are SGHRS and YFSETQ. CDR3 bases: TGCGCCAGCAGCCCGGAGGGTATAATGAACACTGAAGCTTTCTTT. Residues: CASSPEGIMNTEAFF.

The V gene is TRBV5-4, the J gene TRBJ1-1; 7 nucleotides line up with TRBD1. J was trimmed by 2 bases and V by 3 bases; bases with no gene match: 4. The CDR3 has 14 residues. Germline-derived CDR1 and CDR2 are SGHNT and YYREEE (reference sequence). CDR3 region: CASSSWDRNTEAFF. The DNA of the CDR3 is TGTGCCAGCAGCTCCTGGGACAGAAACACTGAAGCTTTCTTT.

The gene calls are TRBV4-2 and TRBJ1-3; D not resolved. The germline V gene has CDR1 LGHNA and CDR2 YNFKEQ. The CDR3 consists of 15 residues. The ends were cut back, 0 bases at V and 3 bases at J, with 9 bases in the middle. The DNA for the CDR3 is TGTGCCAGCAGCCAAGATCTTAGAGGTGGAAACACCATATATTTT. Protein sequence: CASSQDLRGGNTIYF.

This clone appeared a few times. The chain has TRBV30 and TRBJ1-5; 7 nucleotides line up with TRBD1. Germline loops: CDR1 GTSNPN, CDR2 SVGIG (reference sequence). With V trimmed by 1 base and J by 4 bases, 7 bases remained unmatched. This CDR3 is 15 amino acids long. In nucleotides, the CDR3 is TGTGCCTGGAGTGGCGCTGGGACAGTTAATCAGCCCCAGCATTTT. Its protein product is CAWSGAGTVNQPQHF.

The J gene is TRBJ1-1, the V gene TRBV7-9; 7 bases agree with TRBD1. Trimming removed 5 bases from V and 0 bases from J; junction bases left unmatched: 3. The germline gives CDR1 SEHNR, CDR2 FQNEAQ (reference sequence). The CDR3 is made up of 14 amino acids. CDR3 nucleotide sequence: TGTGCCAGCAGCCTGGGACAGATGAACACTGAAGCTTTCTTT. The encoded protein is CASSLGQMNTEAFF. Full variable domain (missing parts from reference TRBV7-9 and TRBJ1-1): DTGVSQNPRHKITKRGQNVTFRCDPISEHNRLYWYRQTLGQGPEFLTYFQNEAQLEKSRLLSDRFSAERPKGSFSTLEIQRTEQGDSAMYLCASSLGQMNTEAFFGQGTRLTVV.

V and J are TRBV19 and TRBJ2-2; possible D gene TRBD1, 6 bases. The CDR3 extends over 13 amino acids. The germline CDR1 and CDR2 sequences are LNHDA and SQIVND (reference sequence). Trimming took 7 bases from V and 5 from J, leaving 11 bases between them. CDR3 in DNA: TGTGCCAGTAAGGGGGTGTGGACCGGGGAGCTGTTTTTT. Its protein product is CASKGVWTGELFF.

The rearrangement joins TRBV12-5 to TRBJ1-1; D is possibly TRBD1 (6 bases). This CDR3 has 15 residues. Trimming cost V 4 bases and J 2 bases, with 14 bases left between them. CDR1 is LGHNT, CDR2 FRNRAP, per germline. The CDR3 coding sequence is TGTGCTAGTGGTTCCGGCCCCAGGGGAAACACTGAAGCTTTCTTT. Residues: CASGSGPRGNTEAFF.

The CDR3 sequence is CASRKDRGSYNEQFF. DNA for the CDR3: TGCGCCAGCAGGAAAGACAGGGGTTCCTACAATGAGCAGTTCTTC. The chain carries TRBV4-3 and TRBJ2-1, with 8 bases matching TRBD1. Looked up from germline, CDR1 is LGHNA and CDR2 is YSLEER. J lost 1 base, V lost 6 bases, and 5 bases had no gene match. CDR3 length: 15 amino acids.

The gene calls are TRBV30 and TRBJ1-4; a weak D match, TRBD1 (5 bases). The CDR3 runs 16 residues. Germline CDR1 and CDR2: GTSNPN and SVGIG (reference sequence). V was trimmed by 1 base and J by 2 bases, leaving 14 bases between them. This CDR3 reads CAWSGQGGSTNEKLFF. CDR3 sequence (DNA): TGTGCCTGGAGTGGTCAGGGAGGATCGACTAATGAAAAACTGTTTTTT.

The chain is built from TRBV30 and TRBJ2-3; 16 positions match TRBD2. Germline CDR1 and CDR2: GTSNPN and SVGIG (reference sequence). The length of the CDR3 is 19 residues. Trimming took 3 bases from V and 3 from J; bases not matched to a gene: 12. CDR3 amino acids: CAWSFTGTSGGAVTDTQYF. CDR3 sequence (DNA): TGTGCCTGGAGCTTTACCGGGACTAGCGGGGGGGCCGTAACAGATACGCAGTATTTT.

The chain carries TRBV5-5 and TRBJ1-2; TRBD1 agrees at 8 bases. Trimming took 2 bases from V and 4 from J; bases not matched to a gene: 4. The CDR3 is 14 residues long. Per the germline V gene, CDR1 is SGHKS and CDR2 is YYEKEE (reference sequence). CDR3 protein: CASSFSGTGYGYTF. In nucleotides, the CDR3 is TGTGCCAGCAGCTTTTCCGGGACAGGCTATGGCTACACCTTC.

The V and J genes are TRBV5-1 and TRBJ1-4, with 10 bases lining up with TRBD1. CDR1 and CDR2 (germline): SGHRS, YFSETQ. This CDR3 contains 15 residues. V trimming: 2 bases; J trimming: 7 bases; junction bases outside the gene matches: 5. CDR3 nucleotide sequence: TGCGCCAGCAGCTTCTCCGGGACAGGGGCTGAAAAACTGTTTTTT. This encodes CASSFSGTGAEKLFF.

This chain links TRBV7-9 with TRBJ1-4, with D tentatively TRBD1 (6 bases). The CDR3 length is 16 residues. CDR1 is SEHNR, CDR2 FQNEAQ, per germline (reference sequence). Trimming left V 3 bases short and J 3 bases short, with 14 bases between. The CDR3 protein is CASSFPGHGSNEKLFF. CDR3 nucleotides: TGTGCCAGCAGCTTTCCGGGACACGGATCTAATGAAAAACTGTTTTTT.

The chain recombines TRBV10-3 with TRBJ1-2, with D possibly being TRBD1 (6 bases). The germline V and J ends were trimmed by 6 bases and 0 bases, with 14 bases remaining between them. Germline-derived CDR1 and CDR2 are ENHRY and SYGVKD. This CDR3 spans 15 amino acids. The CDR3 here is CAISTKTGTNYGYTF. The CDR3 DNA reads as TGTGCCATCAGCACTAAGACAGGAACTAACTATGGCTACACCTTC.

The gene calls are TRBV10-3 and TRBJ2-7; D gene ambiguous. Germline CDR1 ENHRY, CDR2 SYGVKD. The CDR3 totals 12 residues. Trimming removed 0 bases from V and 4 bases from J, with 4 bases in between. CDR3 in amino acids: CAISESAYEQYF. The CDR3 nucleotides are TGTGCCATCAGTGAGTCGGCTTACGAGCAGTACTTC.

V is TRBV12-3 or TRBV12-4 and J is TRBJ1-2; D possibly corresponds to TRBD1 (5 bases). V lost 6 bases, J lost 0 bases, and 8 bases lay in between. The CDR3 extends over 13 amino acids. CDR3 region: CASRQGANYGYTF. The CDR3, as DNA: TGTGCCAGCAGGCAGGGTGCTAACTATGGCTACACCTTC.

The V call is TRBV18, the J call TRBJ1-4, with 7 bases that match TRBD1. V lost 3 bases to trimming and J lost 5 bases; unmatched junction nucleotides: 3. Germline CDR1 KGHSH, CDR2 LQKENI. The CDR3 spans 14 residues. CDR3 DNA: TGTGCCAGCTCACCGGGCAGGGGGAATGAAAAACTGTTTTTT. It is translated as CASSPGRGNEKLFF.

This clone was detected once. The J gene is TRBJ2-1, the V gene TRBV5-1; the D gene is possibly TRBD2 (6 bases). The CDR3 contains 11 residues. Germline values: CDR1 SGHRS, CDR2 YFSETQ. With 6 bases removed from V and 12 bases from J, the gap between germline ends came to 13 bases. CDR3 bases: TGCGCCAGCAAAGAGGAGGGGATGCAGTTCTTC. It specifies CASKEEGMQFF. Variable domain in full (rest from reference TRBV5-1 and TRBJ2-1): KAGVTQTPRYLIKTRGQQVTLSCSPISGHRSVSWYQQTPGQGLQFLFEYFSETQRNKGNFPGRFSGRQFSNSRSEMNVSTLELGDSALYLCASKEEGMQFFGPGTRLTVL.

The J gene is TRBJ1-2, the V gene TRBV30, with 8 nucleotides matching TRBD1. The CDR3 is made up of 12 amino acids. Germline values: CDR1 GTSNPN, CDR2 SVGIG (reference sequence). The DNA for the CDR3 is TGTGTCCTCCGGACAGGGACCTATGGCTACACCTTC. Amino acid sequence: CVLRTGTYGYTF. The variable domain in full, with the rest retrieved from reference TRBV30 and TRBJ1-2, is SQTIHQWPATLVQPVGSPLSLECTVEGTSNPNLYWYRQAAGRGLQLLFYSVGIGQISSEVPQNLSASRPQDRQFILSSKKLLLSDSGFYLCVLRTGTYGYTFGSGTRLTVV.

V is TRBV5-1 and J is TRBJ1-1; D may be TRBD1 (5 bases). CDR1 and CDR2 from the germline V gene are SGHRS and YFSETQ. CDR3 length: 16 residues. V was pared by 0 bases and J by 4 bases, with 16 bases between. This CDR3 reads CASSLDFMRGGTEAFF. The CDR3 bases are TGCGCCAGCAGCTTGGATTTTATGAGGGGAGGCACTGAAGCTTTCTTT.

The rearrangement uses TRBV6-2 or TRBV6-3 and TRBJ2-7, with TRBD1 matching over 11 bases. V dropped 0 bases and J dropped 3; count of bases not matched to a gene: 10. CDR1 is MNHEY and CDR2 is SVGEGT in the germline V gene. The CDR3 runs to 18 residues. CDR3 nucleotide sequence: TGTGCCAGCAGTTACTCAAACCGTCCCGGGACAGGGGGCTACGAGCAGTACTTC. It codes for CASSYSNRPGTGGYEQYF.

Written as DNA, the CDR3 is TGTGCCAGCAGCTTAGGGGCTAGCGGGCAAGAGACCCAGTACTTC. Translation gives CASSLGASGQETQYF. V and J are TRBV11-2 and TRBJ2-5, with 8 positions matching TRBD2. This CDR3 has 15 residues. V was pared by 1 base and J by 2 bases, with 3 bases of the junction left unmatched. Germline V gene lookup returns CDR1 SGHAT and CDR2 FQNNGV.

The CDR3 is CASSEVQGVKEQFF. The CDR3 DNA sequence: TGTGCCAGCAGTGAAGTACAGGGGGTGAAGGAGCAGTTCTTC. The chain combines TRBV2 with TRBJ2-1; 8 nucleotides agree with TRBD1. The V gene's germline CDR1 is SNHLY and CDR2 FYNNEI. The CDR3 covers 14 residues. V lost 1 base to trimming and J lost 10 bases; unmatched junction nucleotides: 6. Based on the CDR3 plus reference TRBV2 and TRBJ2-1, the full variable domain is EPEVTQTPSHQVTQMGQEVILRCVPISNHLYFYWYRQILGQKVEFLVSFYNNEISEKSEIFDDQFSVERPDGSNFTLKIRSTKLEDSAMYFCASSEVQGVKEQFFGPGTRLTVL.

The rearrangement joins TRBV6-5 to TRBJ2-3; maybe TRBD2 (6 bases). Trimming took 6 bases from V and 0 from J, leaving 13 bases between them. The germline gives CDR1 MNHEY, CDR2 SVGAGI. This CDR3 contains 15 residues. The CDR3 DNA follows: TGTGCCAGCAGACCGGGGGACCCTAGCACAGATACGCAGTATTTT. Residues: CASRPGDPSTDTQYF.

V and J are TRBV18 and TRBJ2-5, with TRBD1 identical over 7 bases. Germline lookup yields CDR1 KGHSH and CDR2 LQKENI. CDR3 length: 15 residues. V lost 3 bases to trimming and J lost 5 bases; unmatched junction nucleotides: 9. The CDR3 coding sequence is TGTGCCAGCTCACCTCCGGGACAGCTGGGGGAGACCCAGTACTTC. Encoded protein: CASSPPGQLGETQYF.

The chain has TRBV9 and TRBJ2-7, with 8 nucleotides matching TRBD2. The CDR3 length is 16 residues. The germline V gene has CDR1 SGDLS and CDR2 YYNGEE. V was pared by 2 bases and J by 5 bases, with 12 bases of the junction left unmatched. In DNA form, the CDR3 reads TGTGCCAGCAGCGTGCGCCCATTCGGGGGGGAAGACGAGCAGTACTTC. This codes for CASSVRPFGGEDEQYF.